This T cell receptor (beta chain) was identified in a study of T-cell memory formation after mild COVID-19 (dated by TCRdb to 2020 to 2022). Regarding the complete study: TCR sequence clusters from the two donors were largely donor specific. T-cell clones expanding and contracting after mild COVID-19 in two donors were tracked by longitudinal TCRalpha and TCRbeta repertoire sequencing. The cohort was made up of two young adult volunteers, one female and one male, who were previously healthy. Results and caveats for the whole study, not just this receptor: The study covered only a couple of mild cases, and larger cohorts including severe cases with pre-infection samples were considered necessary. Contracting CD4+ clones appeared mostly in the CM and EM memory subsets, whereas CD8+ clones were enriched in EMRA. Whether the second-wave clones peaking on day 37 were SARS-CoV-2 specific was not confirmed. The detection of some responding clones in pre-infection memory suggests that pre-existing cross-reactive memory T cells joined the SARS-CoV-2 response. Balanced CD4/CD8 phenotypes were observed for clones contracting from day 15 to 85, whereas a bias towards CD4+ was observed for a second wave of clones expanding from day 15 to 37.

Ficoll-Paque density gradient centrifugation was used to isolate PBMCs. CDR1 and CDR2 (DFQATT, SNEGSKA) derive from the germline V gene (reference sequence). The junction shows trimming of 3 bases on V and 6 bases on J, plus 9 bases between the germline ends. From the cysteine through the valine, the CDR3 covers 11 amino acids. Only the CDR3 region is kept as DNA, spanning 33 bases read in frame from base 1. The run used an Illumina NovaSeq 6000. Using 5'RACE with constant-segment primers, TCRalpha and TCRbeta cDNA libraries were constructed, with sample barcodes and unique molecular identifiers added in the process. Trizol reagent was used to extract RNA from every sample. Libraries were amplified in two PCR steps, with a second sample barcode and Illumina TruSeq adapters added in the second step. Sequencing of libraries was performed on an Illumina NovaSeq with 2 x 150 bp paired-end reads. On the authors' methods: With migec v1.2.7, reads were demultiplexed and then collapsed into UMI-guided consensus sequences. With mixcr v2.1.11, UMI consensuses were aligned to TRA and TRB V and J templates and assembled into clonotypes. Clonotypes were classified as expanded or contracted when called significant by both edgeR and NoisET, with noise models trained on biological replicates. For edgeR calls, a false discovery rate-adjusted p below 0.01 and a log2 fold-change threshold of 1 were applied. PCA with hierarchical clustering of max-normalized trajectories of the 1000 most abundant clonotypes was used as exploratory dynamics analysis. Each responding clone was given a CD4 or CD8 phenotype based on the CD4+ and CD8+ repertoires, which had been sequenced separately. TCRdb cleaned the public reads at Q25 with fastp, built clones with MiXCR and kept in-frame beta chains. Every CDR3 protein is listed once, alongside the most common genes and DNA of its rows. The V and J calls reflect TCRdb's pipeline rather than the authors' work. Recorded for this sample are a few hundred thousand distinct CDR3 sequences; about a sixth of them occurred a single time. The top ten clonotypes cover roughly a fifth of the sample.

Points on this clonotype: This receptor's antigen is unknown. No base-level quality is on record; no much larger clone is a single base apart.

Input material: PBMCs or a T cell subset sorted from them (not recorded which). The V gene is TRBV20-1 and the J gene is TRBJ2-7; the D gene is unclear. This TCR was sampled from a man aged 18 to 35 who had mild COVID-19 (a few samples of this study predate the infection). The sample titles of this study are shuffled in the database, so cell type and time point are left out; the donor was told from shared clones. The CDR3 region: CSARSPSEQYV. The nucleotides are TGCAGTGCTAGGTCCCCCTCCGAGCAGTACGTC.